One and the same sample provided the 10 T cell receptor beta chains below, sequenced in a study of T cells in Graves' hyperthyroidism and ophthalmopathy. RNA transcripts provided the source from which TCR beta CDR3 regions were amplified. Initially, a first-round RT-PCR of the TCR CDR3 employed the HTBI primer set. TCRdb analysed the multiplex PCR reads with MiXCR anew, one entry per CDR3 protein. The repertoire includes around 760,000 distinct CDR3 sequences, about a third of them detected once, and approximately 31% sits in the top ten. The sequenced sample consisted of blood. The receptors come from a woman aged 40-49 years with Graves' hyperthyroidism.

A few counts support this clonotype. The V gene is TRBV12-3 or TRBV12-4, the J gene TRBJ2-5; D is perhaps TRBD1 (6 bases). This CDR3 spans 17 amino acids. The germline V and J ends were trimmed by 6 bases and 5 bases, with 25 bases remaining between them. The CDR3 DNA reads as TGTGCCAGCAGCGGACAGAGGGTAGGAGTGCATGGGGAGACCCAGTACTTC. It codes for CASSGQRVGVHGETQYF.

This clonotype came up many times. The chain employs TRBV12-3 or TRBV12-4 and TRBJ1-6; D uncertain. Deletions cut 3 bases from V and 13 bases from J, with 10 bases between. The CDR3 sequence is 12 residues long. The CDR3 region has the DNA TGTGCCAGCAGTTTCTCCGGCGGGCCCCTCCACTTT. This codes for CASSFSGGPLHF.

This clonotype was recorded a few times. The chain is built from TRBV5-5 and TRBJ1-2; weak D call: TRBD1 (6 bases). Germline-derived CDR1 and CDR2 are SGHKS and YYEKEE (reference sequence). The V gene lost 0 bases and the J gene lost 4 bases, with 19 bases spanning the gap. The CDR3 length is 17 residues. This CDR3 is CASSLGRGLRAFYGYTF. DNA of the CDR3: TGTGCCAGCAGCTTGGGCAGGGGTCTTCGAGCGTTCTATGGCTACACCTTC.

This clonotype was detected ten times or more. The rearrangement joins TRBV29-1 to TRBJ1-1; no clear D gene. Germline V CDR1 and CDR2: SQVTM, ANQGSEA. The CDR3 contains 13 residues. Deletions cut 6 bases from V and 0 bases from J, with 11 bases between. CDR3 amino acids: CSVAPRLNTEAFF. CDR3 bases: TGCAGCGTGGCACCCCGCTTGAACACTGAAGCTTTCTTT.

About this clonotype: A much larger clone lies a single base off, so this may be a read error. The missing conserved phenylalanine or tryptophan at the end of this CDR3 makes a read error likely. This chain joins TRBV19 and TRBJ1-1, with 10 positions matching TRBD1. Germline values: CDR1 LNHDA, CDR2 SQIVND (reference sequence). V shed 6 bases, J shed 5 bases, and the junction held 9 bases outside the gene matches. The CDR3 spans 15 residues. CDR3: CASRRDRGVLTEAFL. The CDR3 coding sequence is TGTGCCAGTAGGCGGGACAGGGGTGTGTTAACTGAAGCTTTCCTT.

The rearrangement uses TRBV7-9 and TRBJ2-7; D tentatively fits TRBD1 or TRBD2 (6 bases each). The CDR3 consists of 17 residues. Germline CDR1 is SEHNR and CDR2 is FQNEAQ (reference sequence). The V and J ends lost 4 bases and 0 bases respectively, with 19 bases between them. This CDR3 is CASSSLSGGPLSYEQYF. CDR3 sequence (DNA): TGTGCCAGCAGCTCGCTATCCGGGGGCCCCCTCTCCTACGAGCAGTACTTC.

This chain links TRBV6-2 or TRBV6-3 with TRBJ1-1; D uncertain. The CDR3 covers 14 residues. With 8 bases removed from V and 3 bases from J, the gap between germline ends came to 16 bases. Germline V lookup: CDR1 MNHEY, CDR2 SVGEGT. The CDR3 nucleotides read TGTGCCAGCGGCAGACCCTCGTTGGACACTGAAGCTTTCTTT. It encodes CASGRPSLDTEAFF.

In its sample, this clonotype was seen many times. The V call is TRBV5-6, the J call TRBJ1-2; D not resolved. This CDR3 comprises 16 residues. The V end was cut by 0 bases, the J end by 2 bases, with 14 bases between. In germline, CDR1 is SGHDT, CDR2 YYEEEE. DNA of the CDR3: TGTGCCAGCAGCTTGGGCAGACTTCTTTCCAACTATGGCTACACCTTC. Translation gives CASSLGRLLSNYGYTF.

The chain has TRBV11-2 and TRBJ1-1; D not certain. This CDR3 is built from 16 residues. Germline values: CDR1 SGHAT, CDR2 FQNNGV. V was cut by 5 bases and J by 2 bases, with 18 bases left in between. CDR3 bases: TGTGCCAGCAGCCCTAAGATGAGGGCCCTTAACACTGAAGCTTTCTTT. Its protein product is CASSPKMRALNTEAFF.

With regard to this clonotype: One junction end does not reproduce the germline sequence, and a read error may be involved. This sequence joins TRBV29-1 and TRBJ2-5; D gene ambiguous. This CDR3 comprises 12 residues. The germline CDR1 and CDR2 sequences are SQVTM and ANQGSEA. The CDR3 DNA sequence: TGCAGCGTTGCGAGCGACCAAGAGACCCGGTACTTC. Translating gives CSVASDQETRYF.